This TCR beta chain was retrieved from a study of somatic mutations in cytotoxic T cells in rheumatoid arthritis (dated by TCRdb to 2017 to 2019). As for the study more broadly: Patient peripheral blood (approximately 30 ml EDTA) was drawn right after diagnosis and before any treatment started. Some V beta antibody-stained T-cell populations were flow-sorted on a FACSAria II or Sony SH800 at nearly 100% purity, and sorted V beta1+ cells also underwent TCRB sequencing. In newly diagnosed rheumatoid arthritis without treatment, the study examined if expanded CD8+ T-cell clones harbor somatic mutations, relying on TCRB deep sequencing to characterize clonality. For some 68 rheumatoid arthritis patients and approximately 20 healthy controls, TCRB deep sequencing was carried out. Patients and controls did not essentially differ in median age, which was nearly identical between the groups. The paper's findings and limits, for the study overall: There was no significant difference in CD8+ T-cell clonality between rheumatoid arthritis patients and age-matched healthy controls. The slight TRBV07 underrepresentation in patients was not adjusted for multiple comparisons. Viral specificity could not be ruled out by absence from virus-specific databases, and the antigen targets of the expanded CD8+ clones remained unknown. Healthy controls showed no age-related increase in CD8+ clonality, whereas patients did (Spearman r of about 0.5). The largest CD8+ clone made up more than 20% of CD8+ cells in about an eighth of the roughly 60 patients, and blood and synovial fluid shared several identical CD8+ TCRB sequences.

Flow cytometry confirmed the purity of CD4+ and CD8+ cells that had been isolated by positive magnetic bead selection on an AutoMACS. Initial screening for clonal expansions relied on flow cytometry with a TCR V beta antibody panel, after which sorted CD8+ fractions underwent TCRB deep sequencing for characterization. Peripheral blood mononuclear cells were obtained using density gradient separation with Ficoll-Paque PLUS. DNA was extracted from CD4-enriched, CD8-enriched or PBMC samples with Nucleospin Tissue or Tissue XS kits and quantified with a Qubit 2.0 fluorometer. Sequencing of TCRB CDR3 was done on genomic DNA with the immunoSEQ assay. Turning to the authors' computational methods: Patient CD8+ clones larger than 1% were compared against published virus-specific TCRB sequences, and only a few matched. Nothing other than productive TCRB rearrangements was included in the analyses. Defining a clone by its unique TCRB CDR3 sequence, the study calculated clonality as a productive clonality index derived from Shannon entropy. To calculate repertoire overlap between two samples, the template counts of each clone were considered relative to each sample's total templates. Flow cytometry-measured V-gene usage correlated with V-gene usage from TCRB sequencing, with a Spearman r of roughly 0.56. The table comes from immuneACCESS by way of TCRdb, which keeps in-frame sequences with V and J called. Part of the clones is missing from these tables; in studies checked, under half for an unresolved V gene and the rest for unknown reasons. V and J calls and clone size come straight from that table; D and trimming were deduced from the DNA. The sample table shows some 20,000 clones, and about four fifths are seen once. 14% of the sample is in the top ten clones.

From the germline V gene (reference sequence), CDR1 is MNHEY and CDR2 is SMNVEV. Unmatched junction bases come to 6, with V trimmed by 6 bases and J by 2 bases. Spanning cysteine to phenylalanine, the CDR3 consists of 14 amino acids. Only the CDR3 region is kept as DNA, spanning 42 bases read in frame from base 1. Of note for this clone: It has no known antigen specificity. The input lacks base qualities; no much larger clone sits a single base away.

This clonotype originated in an adult with rheumatoid arthritis. Rearrangement joined TRBV27 to TRBJ1-2; 7 junctional bases match TRBD1. Sequencing was performed on CD8+ T cells sorted from blood. The CDR3 region reads CASRQGGTNYGYTF. The nucleotide sequence is given as TGTGCCAGCAGGCAGGGGGGGACCAACTATGGCTACACCTTC.